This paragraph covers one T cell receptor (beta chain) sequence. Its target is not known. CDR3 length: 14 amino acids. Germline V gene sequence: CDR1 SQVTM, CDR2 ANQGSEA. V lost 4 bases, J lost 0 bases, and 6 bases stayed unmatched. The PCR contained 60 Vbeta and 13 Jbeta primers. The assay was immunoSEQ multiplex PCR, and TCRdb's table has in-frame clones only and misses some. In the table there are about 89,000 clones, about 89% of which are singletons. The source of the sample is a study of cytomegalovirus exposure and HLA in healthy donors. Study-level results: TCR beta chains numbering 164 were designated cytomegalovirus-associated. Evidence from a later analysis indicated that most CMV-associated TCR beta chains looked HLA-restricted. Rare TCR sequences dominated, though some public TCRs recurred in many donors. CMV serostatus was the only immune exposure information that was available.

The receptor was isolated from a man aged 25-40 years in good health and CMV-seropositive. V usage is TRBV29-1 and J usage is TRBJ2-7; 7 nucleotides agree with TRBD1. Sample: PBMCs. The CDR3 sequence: CSVGDRGASYEQYF. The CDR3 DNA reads TGCAGCGTTGGGGACAGAGGGGCCTCCTACGAGCAGTACTTC.